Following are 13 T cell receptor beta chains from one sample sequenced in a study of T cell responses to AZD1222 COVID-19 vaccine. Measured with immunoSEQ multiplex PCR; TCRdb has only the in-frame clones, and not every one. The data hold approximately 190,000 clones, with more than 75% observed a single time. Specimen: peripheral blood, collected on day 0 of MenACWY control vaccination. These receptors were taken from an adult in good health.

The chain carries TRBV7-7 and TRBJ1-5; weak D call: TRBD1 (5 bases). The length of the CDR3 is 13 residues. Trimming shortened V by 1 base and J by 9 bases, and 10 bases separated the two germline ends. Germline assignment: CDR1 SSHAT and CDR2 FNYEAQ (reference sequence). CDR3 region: CASSLDRQSPQHF. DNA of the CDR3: TGTGCCAGCAGCTTAGATAGACAGTCGCCCCAGCATTTT.

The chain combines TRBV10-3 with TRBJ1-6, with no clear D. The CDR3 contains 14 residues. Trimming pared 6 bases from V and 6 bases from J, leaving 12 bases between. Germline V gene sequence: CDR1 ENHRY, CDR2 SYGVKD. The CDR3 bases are TGTGCCATCAGGCCGGGCCTTTCTAATTCACCCCTCCACTTT. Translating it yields CAIRPGLSNSPLHF.

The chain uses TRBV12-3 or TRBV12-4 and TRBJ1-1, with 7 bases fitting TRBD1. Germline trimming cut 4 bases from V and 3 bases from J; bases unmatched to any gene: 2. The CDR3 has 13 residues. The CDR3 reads CASSYTGDTEAFF. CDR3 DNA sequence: TGTGCCAGCAGTTACACAGGGGACACTGAAGCTTTCTTT.

In nucleotides, the CDR3 is TGTGCCAGCAGCCCCCAGGCCCAAGAGACCCAGTACTTC. This codes for CASSPQAQETQYF. The chain joins TRBV9 to TRBJ2-5; D gene ambiguous. The CDR3 is 13 amino acids. V shed 4 bases and J shed 1 base, with 8 bases lying between them. Germline V gene sequence: CDR1 SGDLS, CDR2 YYNGEE.

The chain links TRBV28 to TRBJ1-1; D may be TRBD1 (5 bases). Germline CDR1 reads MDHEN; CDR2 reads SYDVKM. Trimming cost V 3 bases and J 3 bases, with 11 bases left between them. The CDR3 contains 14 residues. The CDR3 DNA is TGTGCCAGCAGTTTCCAGGGAGGGCACACTGAAGCTTTCTTT. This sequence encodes CASSFQGGHTEAFF.

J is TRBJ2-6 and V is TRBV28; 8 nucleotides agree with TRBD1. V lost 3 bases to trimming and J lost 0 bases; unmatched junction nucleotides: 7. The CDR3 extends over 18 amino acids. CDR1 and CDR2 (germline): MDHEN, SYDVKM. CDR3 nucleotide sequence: TGTGCCAGCAGTTTCCGGACAGGGTCGGTCTCTGGGGCCAACGTCCTGACTTTC. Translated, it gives CASSFRTGSVSGANVLTF.

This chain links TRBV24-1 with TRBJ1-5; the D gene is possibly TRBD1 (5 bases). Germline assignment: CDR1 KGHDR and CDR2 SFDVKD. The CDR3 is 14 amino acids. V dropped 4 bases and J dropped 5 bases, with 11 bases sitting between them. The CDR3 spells CATSETGGYQPQHF. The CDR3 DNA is TGTGCCACCAGTGAAACGGGGGGGTATCAGCCCCAGCATTTT.

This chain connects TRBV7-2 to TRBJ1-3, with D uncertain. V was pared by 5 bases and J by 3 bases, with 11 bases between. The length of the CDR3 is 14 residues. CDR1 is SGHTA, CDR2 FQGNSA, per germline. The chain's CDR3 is CASSPRGIGNTIYF. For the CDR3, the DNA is TGTGCCAGCAGCCCGCGGGGAATTGGAAACACCATATATTTT.

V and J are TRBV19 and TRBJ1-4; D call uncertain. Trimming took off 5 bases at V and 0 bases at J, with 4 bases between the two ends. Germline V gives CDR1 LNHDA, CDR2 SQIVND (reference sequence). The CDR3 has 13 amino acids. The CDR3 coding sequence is TGTGCCAGTAGTTATTCAACTAATGAAAAACTGTTTTTT. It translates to CASSYSTNEKLFF.

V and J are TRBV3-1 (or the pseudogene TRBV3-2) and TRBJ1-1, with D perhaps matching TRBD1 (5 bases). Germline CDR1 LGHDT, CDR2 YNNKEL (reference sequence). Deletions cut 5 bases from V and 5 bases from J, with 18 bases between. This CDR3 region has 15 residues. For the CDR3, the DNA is TGTGCCAGCAGCTCGCCCACGGCAGGGTGGACTGAAGCTTTCTTT. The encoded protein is CASSSPTAGWTEAFF.

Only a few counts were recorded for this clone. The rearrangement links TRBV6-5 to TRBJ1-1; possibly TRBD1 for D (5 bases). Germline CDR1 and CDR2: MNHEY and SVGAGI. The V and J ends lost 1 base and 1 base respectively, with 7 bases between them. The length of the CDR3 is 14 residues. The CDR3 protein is CASSYLRGNTEAFF. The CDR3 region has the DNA TGTGCCAGCAGTTACTTGAGGGGGAACACTGAAGCTTTCTTT.

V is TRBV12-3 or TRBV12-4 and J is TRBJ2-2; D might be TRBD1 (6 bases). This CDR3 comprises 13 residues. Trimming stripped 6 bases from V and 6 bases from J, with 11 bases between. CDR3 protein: CASRSQGSGELFF. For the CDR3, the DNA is TGTGCCAGCAGGTCCCAGGGGTCCGGGGAGCTGTTTTTT.

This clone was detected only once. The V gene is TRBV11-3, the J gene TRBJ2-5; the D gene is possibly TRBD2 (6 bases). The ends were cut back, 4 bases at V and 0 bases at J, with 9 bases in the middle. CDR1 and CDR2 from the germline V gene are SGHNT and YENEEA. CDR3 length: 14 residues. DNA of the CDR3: TGTGCCAGCAGCTCACTAGCCGACCAAGAGACCCAGTACTTC. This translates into CASSSLADQETQYF.